This T cell receptor (beta chain) is from a study of T-cell memory formation after mild COVID-19. The ends lost 5 bases at V and 8 bases at J; junction bases unmatched: 10. CDR3 length equals 16 residues. Only a few counts were recorded for this clonotype. MiXCR, run by TCRdb on the 5' RACE reads, gives a single entry per CDR3 protein. This sample carries over 500,000 distinct CDR3 sequences, around a sixth of them seen once, and the ten largest clones take just over 8%. Sequencing was carried out using PBMCs or a T cell subset sorted from them (not recorded which). The V gene is TRBV12-3 or TRBV12-4, the J gene TRBJ2-1, with 12 bases that match TRBD2. The receptor's source is an adult woman who had mild COVID-19 (a few samples of this study predate the infection). Cell type and time point are not known. The CDR3 is CASSARLAGVGDEQFF. The CDR3 nucleotides read TGTGCCAGCAGTGCCCGACTAGCGGGAGTGGGTGATGAGCAGTTCTTC.